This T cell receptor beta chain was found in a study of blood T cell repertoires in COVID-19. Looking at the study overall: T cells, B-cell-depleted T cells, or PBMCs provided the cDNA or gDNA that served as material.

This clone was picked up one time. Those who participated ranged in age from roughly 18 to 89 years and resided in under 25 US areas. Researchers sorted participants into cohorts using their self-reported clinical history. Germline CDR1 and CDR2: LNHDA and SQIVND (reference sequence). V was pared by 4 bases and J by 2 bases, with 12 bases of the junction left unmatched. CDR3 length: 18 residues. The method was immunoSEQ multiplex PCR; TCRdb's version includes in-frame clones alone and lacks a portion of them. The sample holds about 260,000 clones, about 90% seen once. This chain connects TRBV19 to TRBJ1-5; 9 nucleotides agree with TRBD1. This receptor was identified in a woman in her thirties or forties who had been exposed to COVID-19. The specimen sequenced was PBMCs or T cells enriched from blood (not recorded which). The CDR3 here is CASSTGTGWSTGNQPQHF. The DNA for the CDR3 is TGTGCCAGTAGTACCGGGACAGGGTGGTCGACGGGCAATCAGCCCCAGCATTTT.